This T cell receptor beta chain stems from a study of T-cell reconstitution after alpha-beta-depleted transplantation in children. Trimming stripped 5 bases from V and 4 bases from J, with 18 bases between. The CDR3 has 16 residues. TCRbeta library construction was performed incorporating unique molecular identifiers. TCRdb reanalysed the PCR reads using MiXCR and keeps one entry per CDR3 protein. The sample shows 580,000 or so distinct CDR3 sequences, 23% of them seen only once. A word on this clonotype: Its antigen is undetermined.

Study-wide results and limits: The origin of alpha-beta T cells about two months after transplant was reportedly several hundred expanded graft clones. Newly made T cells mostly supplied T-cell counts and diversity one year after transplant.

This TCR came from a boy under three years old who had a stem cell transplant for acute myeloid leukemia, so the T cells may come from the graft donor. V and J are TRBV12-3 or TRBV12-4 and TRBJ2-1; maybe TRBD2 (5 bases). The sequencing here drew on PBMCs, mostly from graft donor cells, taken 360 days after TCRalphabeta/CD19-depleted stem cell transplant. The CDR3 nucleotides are TGTGCCAGCAGTCCCCTTTTGTGGAGCGGATACAATGAGCAGTTCTTC. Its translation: CASSPLLWSGYNEQFF.